The 5 T cell receptor beta chains below were found in one sample sequenced in a study of blood T cell repertoires in COVID-19. Sequencing used immunoSEQ multiplex PCR; TCRdb keeps in-frame clones, though not all of them. The sample contains 200,000 or so clones, roughly 85% of which appear only once. The source material was PBMCs or T cells enriched from blood (not recorded which). All receptors derive from a woman aged 50 to 60 who had been exposed to COVID-19.

The rearrangement joins TRBV6-4 to TRBJ1-1; D call uncertain. Trimming removed 2 bases at V and 1 base at J, with 5 bases between. The length of the CDR3 is 13 residues. CDR1 and CDR2 (germline): MRHNA, SNTAGT. CDR3 in DNA: TGTGCCAGCAGTGACGAGCAGAACACTGAAGCTTTCTTT. Amino acids: CASSDEQNTEAFF.

This sequence joins TRBV9 and TRBJ1-1; D call uncertain. Germline CDR1 reads SGDLS; CDR2 reads YYNGEE. CDR3 length: 13 amino acids. V dropped 4 bases and J dropped 4 bases, with 11 bases sitting between them. This CDR3 is CASSTYQATEAFF. DNA for the CDR3: TGTGCCAGCAGCACGTACCAGGCCACTGAAGCTTTCTTT.

V gene TRBV5-6 combines with J gene TRBJ2-5; D unclear. The germline V gene has CDR1 SGHDT and CDR2 YYEEEE. V was pared by 0 bases and J by 5 bases, with 14 bases between. The CDR3 has 15 amino acids. The CDR3 here is CASSLVNRPGETQYF. As DNA, the CDR3 is TGTGCCAGCAGCTTGGTCAATCGGCCCGGGGAGACCCAGTACTTC.

This clone appeared a single time. The chain is built from TRBV12-3 or TRBV12-4 and TRBJ2-5; 9 nucleotides match TRBD2. CDR3 length: 13 amino acids. V was pared by 6 bases and J by 6 bases, with 5 bases of the junction left unmatched. CDR3 sequence reads: CASRGTSWQTQYF. The DNA of the CDR3 is TGTGCCAGCAGGGGGACTAGCTGGCAGACCCAGTACTTC.

The genes are TRBV5-6 and TRBJ2-5, with 12 bases matching TRBD1. The CDR3 is made up of 16 amino acids. CDR1 is SGHDT, CDR2 YYEEEE, per germline. Trimming cost V 4 bases and J 5 bases; bases outside gene matches: 9. Here the CDR3 reads CASSIPGTGGLETQYF. DNA for the CDR3: TGTGCCAGCAGCATTCCCGGGACAGGGGGCCTCGAGACCCAGTACTTC.